This T cell receptor beta chain was obtained from a study of identifying expanded T cells in peripheral blood. V lost 1 base and J 2 bases, leaving 12 bases between the germline ends. The CDR3 covers 16 residues. CDR1 and CDR2 (germline): SEHNR, FQNEAQ (reference sequence). Using immunoSEQ multiplex PCR, the repertoire was profiled, and TCRdb retains in-frame clones only, with some absent. The sample contains roughly 84,000 clones, around 90% of which appear only once. Sequencing was carried out using blood. The rearrangement links TRBV7-9 to TRBJ2-1; weak D call: TRBD1 (5 bases). The clonotype comes from a person aged 18 to 75 in good health. The CDR3 DNA sequence: TGTGCCAGCAGCTTAGTACCCACAGGCACCTACAATGAGCAGTTCTTC. It is translated as CASSLVPTGTYNEQFF.